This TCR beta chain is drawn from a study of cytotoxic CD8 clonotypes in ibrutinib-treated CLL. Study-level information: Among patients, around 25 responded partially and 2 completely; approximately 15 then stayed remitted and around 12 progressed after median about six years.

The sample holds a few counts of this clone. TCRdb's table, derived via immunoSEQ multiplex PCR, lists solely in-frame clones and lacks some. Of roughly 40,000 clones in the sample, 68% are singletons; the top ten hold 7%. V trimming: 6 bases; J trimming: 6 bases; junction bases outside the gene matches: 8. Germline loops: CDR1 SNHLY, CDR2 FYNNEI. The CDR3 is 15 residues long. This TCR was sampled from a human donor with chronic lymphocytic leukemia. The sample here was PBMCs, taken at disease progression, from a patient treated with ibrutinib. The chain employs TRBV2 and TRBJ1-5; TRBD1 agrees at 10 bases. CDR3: CASRSGTGDSQPQHF. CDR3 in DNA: TGTGCCAGCAGGTCCGGGACAGGGGATAGTCAGCCCCAGCATTTT.